This T cell receptor beta chain comes out of a study of long-term antiretroviral therapy in people with HIV. At the level of the study: Samples collected earliest predate the 2015 immediate-ART recommendation by about a decade.

Worth noting for this clone: What it binds is not known.

Germline V CDR1 and CDR2: MNHEY, SMNVEV (reference sequence). Losses at the gene ends were 5 bases for V and 4 bases for J; bases not matched to a gene: 6. The CDR3 consists of 16 residues. Study-wide results and limits: Whereas controls had wider CDR3 length ranges, HIV repertoires had narrower ones. Sampling of blood ran from about 2004 to 2017, and older ART regimens were possibly in use. Relative to transplant donor controls, diversity remained lower despite increasing after ART.

At survey level, the immunoSEQ assay was run in its v3.0 version. Generated by immunoSEQ multiplex PCR, the TCRdb table keeps only in-frame clones and is missing some. The sample has 16,000 or so clones, about 95% seen once; the top ten hold 1.1% to 1.5%. The sequence came from a man between 25 and 39 years old with HIV. The chain employs TRBV27 and TRBJ2-5; the match to TRBD2 covers 14 bases. The sequencing used unsorted PBMCs, collected approximately 11 years after starting antiretroviral therapy. The CDR3 loop is CASSDRLAGGLETQYF. The CDR3 DNA is TGTGCCAGCAGTGATCGACTAGCGGGGGGGCTAGAGACCCAGTACTTC.